The source of this TCR beta chain is a study of T cells in Graves' hyperthyroidism and ophthalmopathy. Amplified TCR beta CDR3 regions derived from RNA transcripts. The HTBI primer set drove a first-round RT-PCR of the TCR CDR3. TCRdb re-analysed the multiplex PCR reads in MiXCR, keeping a single row per CDR3 protein. There are 300,000 to 400,000 distinct CDR3 sequences in the sample; 15% to 20% occur only once, and around 50% lies in the top ten. The V gene's germline CDR1 is MDHEN and CDR2 SYDVKM. The CDR3 covers 14 residues. The ends were cut back, 7 bases at V and 5 bases at J, with 17 bases in the middle.

The sample comprised blood. The chain has TRBV28 and TRBJ1-1; a possible D gene is TRBD1 (6 bases). This sequence was found in a woman between 45 and 65 years old with Graves' hyperthyroidism. The CDR3 sequence is CASTTGGARTEAFF. The CDR3 nucleotides read TGTGCCAGCACTACCGGGGGCGCGAGGACTGAAGCTTTCTTT.